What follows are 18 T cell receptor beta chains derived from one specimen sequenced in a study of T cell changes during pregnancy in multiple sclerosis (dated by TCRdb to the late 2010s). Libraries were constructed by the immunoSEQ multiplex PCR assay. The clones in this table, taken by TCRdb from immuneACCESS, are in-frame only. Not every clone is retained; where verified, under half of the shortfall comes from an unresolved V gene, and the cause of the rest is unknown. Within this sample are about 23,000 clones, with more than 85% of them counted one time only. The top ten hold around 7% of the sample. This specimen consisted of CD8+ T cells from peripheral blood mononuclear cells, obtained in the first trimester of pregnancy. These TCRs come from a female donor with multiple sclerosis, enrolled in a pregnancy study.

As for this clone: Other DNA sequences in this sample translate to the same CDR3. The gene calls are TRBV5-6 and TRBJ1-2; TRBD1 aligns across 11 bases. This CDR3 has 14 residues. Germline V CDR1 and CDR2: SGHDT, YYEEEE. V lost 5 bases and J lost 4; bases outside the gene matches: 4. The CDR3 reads CASSSGTGGYGYTF. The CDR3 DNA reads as TGTGCCAGCAGTTCCGGGACAGGGGGCTATGGCTACACCTTC. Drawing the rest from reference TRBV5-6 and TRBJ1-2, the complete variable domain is DAGVTQSPTHLIKTRGQQVTLRCSPKSGHDTVSWYQQALGQGPQFIFQYYEEEERQRGNFPDRFSGHQFPNYSSELNVNALLLGDSALYLCASSSGTGGYGYTFGSGTRLTVV.

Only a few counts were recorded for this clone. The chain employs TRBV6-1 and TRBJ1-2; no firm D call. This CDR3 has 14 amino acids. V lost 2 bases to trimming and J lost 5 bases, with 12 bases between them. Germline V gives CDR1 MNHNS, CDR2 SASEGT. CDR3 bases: TGTGCCAGCAGTGAACCGGAGGGTGCTTATGGCTACACCTTC. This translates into CASSEPEGAYGYTF.

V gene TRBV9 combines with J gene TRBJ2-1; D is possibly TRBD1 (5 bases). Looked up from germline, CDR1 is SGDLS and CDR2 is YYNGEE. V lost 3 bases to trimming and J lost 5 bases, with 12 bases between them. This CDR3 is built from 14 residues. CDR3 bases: TGTGCCAGCAGCGAGGGGTATTTGAACAATGAGCAGTTCTTC. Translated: CASSEGYLNNEQFF.

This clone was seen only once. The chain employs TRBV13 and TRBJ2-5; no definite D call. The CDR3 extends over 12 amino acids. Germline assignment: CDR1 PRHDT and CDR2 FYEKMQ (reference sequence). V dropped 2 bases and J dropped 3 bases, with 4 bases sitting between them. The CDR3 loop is CASSLPKETQYF. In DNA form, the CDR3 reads TGTGCCAGCAGCTTACCAAAAGAGACCCAGTACTTC.

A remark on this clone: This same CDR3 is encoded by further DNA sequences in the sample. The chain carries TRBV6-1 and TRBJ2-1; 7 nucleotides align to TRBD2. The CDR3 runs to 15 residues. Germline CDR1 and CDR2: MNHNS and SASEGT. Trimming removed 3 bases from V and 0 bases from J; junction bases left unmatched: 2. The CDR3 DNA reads TGTGCCAGCAGTGACCTAGCGGACTCCTACAATGAGCAGTTCTTC. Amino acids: CASSDLADSYNEQFF.

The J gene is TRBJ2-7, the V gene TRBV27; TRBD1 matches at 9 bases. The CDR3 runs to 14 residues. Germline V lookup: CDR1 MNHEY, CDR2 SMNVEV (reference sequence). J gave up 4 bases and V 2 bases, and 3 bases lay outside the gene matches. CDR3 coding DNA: TGTGCCAGCAGTTTAGGGACAGGGTGGTACGAGCAGTACTTC. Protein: CASSLGTGWYEQYF.

In DNA form, the CDR3 reads TGTGCCAGCAGTGAGAAGGAGTTCCCGGAGACCCAGTACTTC. Protein product: CASSEKEFPETQYF. The chain has TRBV25-1 and TRBJ2-5; D remains unclear. The CDR3 length is 14 residues. The germline V gene encodes CDR1 MGHDK and CDR2 SYGVNS. Between the trimmed V and J ends, which lost 3 bases and 5 bases, there was a span of 13 bases.

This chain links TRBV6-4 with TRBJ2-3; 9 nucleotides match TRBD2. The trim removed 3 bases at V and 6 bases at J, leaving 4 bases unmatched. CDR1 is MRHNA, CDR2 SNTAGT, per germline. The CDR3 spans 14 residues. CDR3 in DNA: TGTGCCAGCAGTGAGCGGGGGGGCGCGGATACGCAGTATTTT. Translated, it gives CASSERGGADTQYF.

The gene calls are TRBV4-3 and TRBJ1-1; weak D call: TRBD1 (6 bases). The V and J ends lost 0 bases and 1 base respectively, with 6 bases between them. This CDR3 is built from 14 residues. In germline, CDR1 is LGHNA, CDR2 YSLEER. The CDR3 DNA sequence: TGCGCCAGCAGCCAAGACAGGGGGAACACTGAAGCTTTCTTT. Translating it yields CASSQDRGNTEAFF.

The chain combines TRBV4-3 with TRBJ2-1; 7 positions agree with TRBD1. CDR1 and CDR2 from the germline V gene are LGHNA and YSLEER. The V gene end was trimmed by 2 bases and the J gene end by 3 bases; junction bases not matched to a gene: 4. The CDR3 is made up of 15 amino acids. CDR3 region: CASSQSTGDYNEQFF. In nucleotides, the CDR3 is TGCGCCAGCAGCCAAAGCACAGGGGACTACAATGAGCAGTTCTTC.

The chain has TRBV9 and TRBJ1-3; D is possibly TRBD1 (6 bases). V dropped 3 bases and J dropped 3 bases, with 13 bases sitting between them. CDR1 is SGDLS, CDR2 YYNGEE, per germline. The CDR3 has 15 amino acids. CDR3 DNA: TGTGCCAGCAGCGGCAGGGGTGATTATGGAAACACCATATATTTT. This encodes CASSGRGDYGNTIYF.

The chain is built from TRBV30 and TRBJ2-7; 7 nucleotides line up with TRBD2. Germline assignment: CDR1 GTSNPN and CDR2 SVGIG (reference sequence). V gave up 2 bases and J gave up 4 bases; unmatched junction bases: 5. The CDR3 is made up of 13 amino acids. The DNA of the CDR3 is TGTGCCTGGAGTAGCGGGGCGCAGTACGAGCAGTACTTC. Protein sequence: CAWSSGAQYEQYF.

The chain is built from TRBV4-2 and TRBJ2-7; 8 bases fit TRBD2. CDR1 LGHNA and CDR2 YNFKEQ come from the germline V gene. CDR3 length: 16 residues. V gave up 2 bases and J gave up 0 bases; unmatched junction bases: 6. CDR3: CASSQLEREISYEQYF. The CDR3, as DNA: TGTGCCAGCAGCCAACTCGAGCGGGAGATCTCCTACGAGCAGTACTTC.

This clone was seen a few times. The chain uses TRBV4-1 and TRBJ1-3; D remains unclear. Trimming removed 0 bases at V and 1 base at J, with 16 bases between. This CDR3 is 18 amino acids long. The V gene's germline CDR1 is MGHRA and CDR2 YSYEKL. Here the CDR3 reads CASSQETTSRISGNTIYF. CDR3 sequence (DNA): TGCGCCAGCAGCCAAGAGACGACAAGTAGGATTTCTGGAAACACCATATATTTT.

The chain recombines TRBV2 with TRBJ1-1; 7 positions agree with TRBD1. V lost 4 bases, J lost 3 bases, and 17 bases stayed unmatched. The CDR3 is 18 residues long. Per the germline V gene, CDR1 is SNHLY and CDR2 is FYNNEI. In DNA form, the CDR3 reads TGTGCCAGCAGTGTTTCGAGAATGTTTACAGGGGACCACACTGAAGCTTTCTTT. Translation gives CASSVSRMFTGDHTEAFF.

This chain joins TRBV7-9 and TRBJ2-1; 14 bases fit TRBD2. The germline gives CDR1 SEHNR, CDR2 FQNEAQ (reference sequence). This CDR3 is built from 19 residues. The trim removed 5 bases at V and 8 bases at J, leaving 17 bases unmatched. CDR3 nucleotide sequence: TGTGCCAGCAGCACTAGGTCCGGGACTAGCGGGAGCGTCTGGGATGAGCAGTTCTTC. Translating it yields CASSTRSGTSGSVWDEQFF.

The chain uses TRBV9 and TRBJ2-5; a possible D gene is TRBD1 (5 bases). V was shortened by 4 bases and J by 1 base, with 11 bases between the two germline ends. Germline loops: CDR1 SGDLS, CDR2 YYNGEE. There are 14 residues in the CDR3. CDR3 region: CASSPRTSQETQYF. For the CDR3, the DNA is TGTGCCAGCAGCCCTAGGACATCCCAAGAGACCCAGTACTTC.

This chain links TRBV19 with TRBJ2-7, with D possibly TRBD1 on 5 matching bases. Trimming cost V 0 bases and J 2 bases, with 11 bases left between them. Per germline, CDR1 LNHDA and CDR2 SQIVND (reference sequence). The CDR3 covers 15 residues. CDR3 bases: TGTGCCAGTAGTATAGAGGGGCGGCAGGCCTACGAGCAGTACTTC. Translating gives CASSIEGRQAYEQYF.